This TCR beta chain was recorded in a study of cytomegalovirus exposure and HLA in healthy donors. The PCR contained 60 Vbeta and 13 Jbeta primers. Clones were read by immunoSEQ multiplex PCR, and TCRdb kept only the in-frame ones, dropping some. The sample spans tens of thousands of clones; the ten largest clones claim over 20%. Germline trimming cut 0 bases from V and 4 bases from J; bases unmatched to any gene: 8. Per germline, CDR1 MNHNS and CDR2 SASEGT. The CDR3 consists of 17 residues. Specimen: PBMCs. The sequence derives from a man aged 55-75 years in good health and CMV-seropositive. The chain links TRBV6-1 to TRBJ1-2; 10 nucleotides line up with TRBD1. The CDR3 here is CASSEAFGTGVIYGYTF. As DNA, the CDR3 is TGTGCCAGCAGTGAAGCCTTTGGGACAGGGGTAATCTATGGCTACACCTTC.